What follows are 32 T cell receptor beta chains derived from one specimen sequenced in a study of blood T cell repertoires in COVID-19. Sequenced by immunoSEQ multiplex PCR; TCRdb stores in-frame clones only, minus some. The sample shows around 320,000 clones, under 90% of them seen only once. The sequenced material came from peripheral blood. These receptors all stem from a woman in her thirties with COVID-19, enrolled during active disease.

The chain links TRBV7-6 to TRBJ1-3; the match to TRBD1 covers 7 bases. V was pared by 5 bases and J by 2 bases, with 3 bases of the junction left unmatched. Germline V gives CDR1 SGHVS, CDR2 FNYEAQ. The CDR3 totals 14 residues. In nucleotides, the CDR3 is TGTGCCAGCAGCGAGACAGGGCCTGGAAACACCATATATTTT. It translates to CASSETGPGNTIYF.

The V gene is TRBV6-1, the J gene TRBJ2-7; D might be TRBD2 (6 bases). This CDR3 is built from 15 residues. V lost 2 bases to trimming and J lost 7 bases, with 18 bases between them. CDR1 is MNHNS and CDR2 is SASEGT in the germline V gene. The CDR3 reads CASSENLAPMGEQYF. CDR3 nucleotides: TGTGCCAGCAGTGAAAACCTAGCGCCGATGGGGGAGCAGTACTTC.

As concerns this clone: The same CDR3 also results from other DNA sequences found in this sample. The V call is TRBV5-1, the J call TRBJ2-6; no clear D gene. The ends were cut back, 0 bases at V and 2 bases at J, with 6 bases in the middle. CDR3 size: 15 residues. CDR1 and CDR2 (germline): SGHRS, YFSETQ. The CDR3 is CASSLGGAGANVLTF. In nucleotides, the CDR3 is TGCGCCAGCAGCTTGGGAGGTGCTGGGGCCAACGTCCTGACTTTC.

The V gene is TRBV27, the J gene TRBJ1-5; weak D call: TRBD1 (6 bases). Germline V gives CDR1 MNHEY, CDR2 SMNVEV (reference sequence). V was trimmed by 6 bases and J by 7 bases, leaving 16 bases between them. CDR3 length equals 14 residues. CDR3 sequence (DNA): TGTGCCAGCAGATATCAGGGGAGGGGGCAGCCCCAGCATTTT. Residues: CASRYQGRGQPQHF.

This chain uses TRBV29-1 with TRBJ1-2, with D perhaps matching TRBD1 (5 bases). Between the trimmed V and J ends, which lost 5 bases and 1 base, there was a span of 26 bases. CDR3 length: 18 amino acids. Germline CDR1 and CDR2: SQVTM and ANQGSEA. The CDR3 sequence: CSVPGLVLTVSDNYGYTF. The DNA for the CDR3 is TGCAGCGTTCCGGGCCTTGTCTTGACAGTCTCGGATAACTATGGCTACACCTTC.

The rearrangement joins TRBV23-1 to TRBJ1-1, with 8 bases matching TRBD1. TRBV23-1 is known as an ORF, though its function is uncertain. CDR3 size: 17 residues. V was pared by 2 bases and J by 3 bases, with 11 bases of the junction left unmatched. Here the CDR3 DNA reads TGCGCCAGCAGTCAAGGGGGTGGAGGGACAGGTTACACTGAAGCTTTCTTT. It encodes CASSQGGGGTGYTEAFF.

The rearrangement joins TRBV4-1 to TRBJ2-7; TRBD2 agrees at 9 bases. The ends lost 1 base at V and 4 bases at J; junction bases unmatched: 11. Germline V gives CDR1 MGHRA, CDR2 YSYEKL. The CDR3 runs 17 residues. The CDR3 bases are TGCGCCAGCAGCCAAGCCCCCGAGGGCGGGGGGGGGTACGAGCAGTACTTC. Its protein product is CASSQAPEGGGGYEQYF.

The J gene is TRBJ2-2, the V gene TRBV19; 8 nucleotides align to TRBD1. V was clipped by 9 bases and J by 4 bases; unmatched bases: 7. CDR1 and CDR2 from the germline V gene are LNHDA and SQIVND (reference sequence). CDR3 size: 14 residues. This chain's CDR3 is CASTGQGSTGELFF. CDR3 in DNA: TGTGCCAGCACTGGACAGGGAAGCACCGGGGAGCTGTTTTTT.

The chain combines TRBV30 with TRBJ2-5; the match to TRBD1 covers 7 bases. Germline-derived CDR1 and CDR2 are GTSNPN and SVGIG (reference sequence). After removal of 5 bases from V and 5 bases from J, the junction contained 2 bases not matched to a gene. The CDR3 is 11 residues long. CDR3 amino acids: CAWQQGETQYF. The CDR3 region has the DNA TGTGCCTGGCAACAGGGGGAGACCCAGTACTTC.

V usage is TRBV5-6 and J usage is TRBJ2-7; 8 bases align to TRBD1. Looked up from germline, CDR1 is SGHDT and CDR2 is YYEEEE. V lost 5 bases to trimming and J lost 1 base; unmatched junction nucleotides: 8. The CDR3 is 15 amino acids. The CDR3 region is CASRRGQGASYEQYF. CDR3 nucleotide sequence: TGTGCCAGCAGGAGGGGTCAGGGGGCGTCCTACGAGCAGTACTTC.

V usage is TRBV3-1 (or the pseudogene TRBV3-2) and J usage is TRBJ2-1; D gene unclear. Germline V gene sequence: CDR1 LGHDT, CDR2 YNNKEL (reference sequence). The CDR3 is 13 amino acids. Between the trimmed V and J ends, which lost 1 base and 6 bases, there was a span of 7 bases. CDR3 bases: TGTGCCAGCAGCCAAGTACACCTCAATGAGCAGTTCTTC. Its translation is CASSQVHLNEQFF.

The J gene is TRBJ1-1, the V gene TRBV7-9, with D unresolved. The V gene lost 3 bases and the J gene lost 1 base, with 6 bases spanning the gap. There are 13 residues in the CDR3. Germline-derived CDR1 and CDR2 are SEHNR and FQNEAQ (reference sequence). The CDR3 loop is CASSFGGNTEAFF. The DNA for the CDR3 is TGTGCCAGCAGCTTCGGTGGGAACACTGAAGCTTTCTTT.

The chain is built from TRBV10-3 and TRBJ2-3; tentative D call: TRBD2 (6 bases). The CDR3 is made up of 15 amino acids. V lost 6 bases and J 6 bases, leaving 19 bases between the germline ends. CDR1 is ENHRY and CDR2 is SYGVKD in the germline V gene. As DNA, the CDR3 is TGTGCCATCAGGACTCCGGGACTGACTGGGGATACGCAGTATTTT. Translation: CAIRTPGLTGDTQYF.

This clone was counted a single time. The CDR3 region has the DNA TGTGCCAGCTCACCAAGGGCGGGGGGCGAGGTCAATGAGCAGTTCTTC. Translation gives CASSPRAGGEVNEQFF. The chain employs TRBV18 and TRBJ2-1, with TRBD2 matching 8 bases. The trim removed 2 bases at V and 6 bases at J, leaving 9 bases unmatched. CDR3 length: 16 residues. CDR1 is KGHSH and CDR2 is LQKENI in the germline V gene.

J is TRBJ2-5 and V is TRBV9; 14 nucleotides agree with TRBD2. The CDR3 is 18 residues long. Per the germline V gene, CDR1 is SGDLS and CDR2 is YYNGEE. V gave up 7 bases and J gave up 3 bases; unmatched junction bases: 14. The CDR3 reads CASSSITPGLAGEETQYF. The DNA for the CDR3 is TGTGCCAGCTCATCGATTACACCGGGACTAGCGGGGGAAGAGACCCAGTACTTC.

The J gene is TRBJ2-1, the V gene TRBV4-1; 11 bases are a match to TRBD2. The CDR3 is 16 amino acids. From germline, CDR1 is MGHRA and CDR2 YSYEKL. The J segment lost 8 bases and the V segment lost 8 bases, leaving 14 bases of the junction unmatched. CDR3 sequence reads: CASGTSGGGELDEQFF. CDR3 nucleotides: TGCGCCAGCGGGACTAGCGGAGGAGGGGAATTGGATGAGCAGTTCTTC.

V usage is TRBV6-2 or TRBV6-3 and J usage is TRBJ2-7; 8 bases match TRBD1. V shed 2 bases, J shed 0 bases, and the junction held 0 bases outside the gene matches. Germline CDR1 and CDR2: MNHEY and SVGEGT. This CDR3 has 14 amino acids. The CDR3 DNA sequence: TGTGCCAGCAGTTACGGACAGGGCTCCTACGAGCAGTACTTC. This codes for CASSYGQGSYEQYF.

The chain has TRBV28 and TRBJ2-7, with D possibly TRBD1 on 6 matching bases. Trimming removed 4 bases at V and 6 bases at J, with 22 bases between. The CDR3 loop spans 16 amino acids. The germline CDR1 and CDR2 sequences are MDHEN and SYDVKM. The CDR3 DNA is TGTGCCAGCAGTTCCGACCGGGACAAGCATCCAGGCGAGCAGTACTTC. Protein sequence: CASSSDRDKHPGEQYF.

This clone appeared once. This chain connects TRBV6-5 to TRBJ2-5, with 7 bases matching TRBD2. J was trimmed by 10 bases and V by 6 bases; bases with no gene match: 8. The CDR3 length is 12 residues. The germline V gene has CDR1 MNHEY and CDR2 SVGAGI. Written as DNA, the CDR3 is TGTGCCAGCAGGGACCTCCGGGGGGACCAGTACTTC. Protein product: CASRDLRGDQYF.

This chain links TRBV6-5 with TRBJ1-1; D ambiguous. V dropped 8 bases and J dropped 3 bases, with 7 bases sitting between them. The CDR3 extends over 11 amino acids. CDR1 is MNHEY, CDR2 SVGAGI, per germline. CDR3 sequence reads: CASLFDTEAFF. CDR3 bases: TGTGCCAGCCTGTTCGACACTGAAGCTTTCTTT.

The chain has TRBV18 and TRBJ2-3; possibly TRBD2 for D (6 bases). There are 16 residues in the CDR3. V lost 3 bases and J 4 bases, leaving 17 bases between the germline ends. Germline V CDR1 and CDR2: KGHSH, LQKENI. CDR3 amino acids: CASSPPTRGRADTQYF. The CDR3 DNA sequence: TGTGCCAGCTCACCCCCAACCCGGGGGAGAGCAGATACGCAGTATTTT.

V usage is TRBV13 and J usage is TRBJ2-2; 7 bases are a match to TRBD2. Germline lookup yields CDR1 PRHDT and CDR2 FYEKMQ (reference sequence). The CDR3 consists of 16 residues. V lost 1 base to trimming and J lost 0 bases; unmatched junction nucleotides: 2. CDR3 nucleotide sequence: TGTGCCAGCAGCTTAGCGCTAGCGGCGAACACCGGGGAGCTGTTTTTT. It translates to CASSLALAANTGELFF.

CDR3 nucleotide sequence: TGTGCCAGCTCACCGCAGACTAGAAACGAGCAGTACTTC. It is translated as CASSPQTRNEQYF. V is TRBV18 and J is TRBJ2-7; D possibly corresponds to TRBD2 (6 bases). Germline V gene data show CDR1 as KGHSH and CDR2 as LQKENI. The V and J ends lost 3 bases and 5 bases respectively, with 11 bases between them. This CDR3 is 13 amino acids long.

Written as DNA, the CDR3 is TGTGCCAGCAGCCAGGAGGGGGCGGCCCAGCATTTT. The encoded protein is CASSQEGAAQHF. The chain employs TRBV3-1 (or the pseudogene TRBV3-2) and TRBJ1-5; TRBD1 aligns across 7 bases. The CDR3 runs to 12 residues. Per the germline V gene, CDR1 is LGHDT and CDR2 is YNNKEL (reference sequence). The junction had 4 bases not matched to a gene; V was cut back by 3 bases and J by 11 bases.

This clone was recorded once. The genes are TRBV5-1 and TRBJ2-1; D unresolved. From germline, CDR1 is SGHRS and CDR2 YFSETQ. V gave up 4 bases and J gave up 8 bases, with 13 bases separating them. The CDR3 has 13 residues. In DNA form, the CDR3 reads TGCGCCAGCAGCATCGGCGGAAGCGATGAGCAGTTCTTC. Protein sequence: CASSIGGSDEQFF.

V and J are TRBV19 and TRBJ2-7, with a tentative D call TRBD1 (5 bases). The V gene's germline CDR1 is LNHDA and CDR2 SQIVND (reference sequence). The CDR3 is made up of 12 amino acids. Deletions cut 5 bases from V and 7 bases from J, with 12 bases between. The CDR3 here is CASSWGTSEQYF. The DNA of the CDR3 is TGTGCCAGTAGTTGGGGCACCTCGGAGCAGTACTTC.

The chain joins TRBV5-1 to TRBJ2-6, with 8 bases aligning to TRBD1. There are 16 residues in the CDR3. The germline CDR1 and CDR2 sequences are SGHRS and YFSETQ. Trimming removed 5 bases from V and 0 bases from J; junction bases left unmatched: 4. CDR3 loop: CASSPTGDSGANVLTF. The DNA of the CDR3 is TGCGCCAGCAGTCCGACAGGGGACTCTGGGGCCAACGTCCTGACTTTC.

This clone was counted between two and nine times. The V and J genes are TRBV6-1 and TRBJ2-1; 8 bases fit TRBD1. The CDR3 runs 15 residues. Germline values: CDR1 MNHNS, CDR2 SASEGT. The V and J ends lost 3 bases and 9 bases, in that order; junction bases with no gene match: 10. CDR3 nucleotide sequence: TGTGCCAGCAGTGACAGGACAGGGTTATTAGGTGAGCAGTTCTTC. Its protein is CASSDRTGLLGEQFF.

The chain carries TRBV18 and TRBJ1-1, with 8 bases aligning to TRBD1. The CDR3 loop spans 15 amino acids. The J segment lost 2 bases and the V segment lost 3 bases, leaving 5 bases of the junction unmatched. The germline V gene has CDR1 KGHSH and CDR2 LQKENI. The CDR3 reads CASSPVQGANTEAFF. CDR3 coding DNA: TGTGCCAGCTCACCCGTCCAGGGGGCCAACACTGAAGCTTTCTTT.

This clone has only a few counts. The V and J genes are TRBV7-8 and TRBJ2-7, with TRBD1 as a possible D gene (6 bases). V lost 1 base and J lost 0, with 16 bases in between. Germline CDR1 is SGHVS and CDR2 is FQNEAQ. CDR3 length: 17 residues. The CDR3 sequence: CASSLVRVGAPSYEQYF. CDR3 nucleotide sequence: TGTGCCAGCAGCTTAGTCAGGGTGGGGGCCCCCTCCTACGAGCAGTACTTC.

V usage is TRBV5-4 and J usage is TRBJ1-2; the D gene is possibly TRBD1 (5 bases). The CDR3 spans 13 residues. V was trimmed by 4 bases and J by 4 bases, leaving 11 bases between them. Germline CDR1 and CDR2: SGHNT and YYREEE (reference sequence). The CDR3 coding sequence is TGTGCCAGCAGCCCCGTGGGGGGCTATGGCTACACCTTC. Translation: CASSPVGGYGYTF.

The DNA of the CDR3 is TGCGCCAGCAGCCAGCCTTCACAGGGTCCGACACAGAACGAGCAGTACTTC. The encoded protein is CASSQPSQGPTQNEQYF. V is TRBV4-1 and J is TRBJ2-7; possibly TRBD1 for D (6 bases). V lost 3 bases to trimming and J lost 5 bases, with 23 bases between them. Germline lookup yields CDR1 MGHRA and CDR2 YSYEKL. This CDR3 is 17 amino acids long.